This T cell receptor (beta chain) was documented in a study of T cell changes during pregnancy in multiple sclerosis (dated by TCRdb to between 2017 and 2020). Some background on the complete study: In women with multiple sclerosis, the researchers looked at how the T cell repertoire shifted as pregnancy progressed.

As for this clone: No cognate antigen has been identified for it. No base qualities exist here, and no much larger clone lies one base off it.

The library was built by means of the immunoSEQ multiplex PCR assay. Entries here come from immuneACCESS through TCRdb and include only in-frame sequences with V and J called. Some clones fail to appear in such tables; in the studies checked, an unresolved V gene covers under half of the shortfall, and the cause of the remainder is unknown. This sample lists roughly 39,000 clones; approximately 91% were detected once. The ten largest clones add up to about 1.5% of the sample. The CDR3 spans 15 residues, from the cysteine through the phenylalanine. The only DNA kept is the CDR3, 45 bases in frame from the first base. V is cut by 3 bases and J by 0 bases, and the space between the germline ends is 10 bases. For CDR1 and CDR2, the germline V gene lists SGDLS and YYNGEE.

The sequencing input was PBMCs (not recorded whether the cells were cultured). This receptor was taken from a female donor with multiple sclerosis, enrolled in a pregnancy study. Rearrangement joined TRBV9 to TRBJ1-3; the D region possibly corresponds to TRBD1 (5 bases align). The DNA sequence is given as TGTGCCAGCAGCGCCACCGACAGCTCTGGAAACACCATATATTTT. It specifies CASSATDSSGNTIYF.